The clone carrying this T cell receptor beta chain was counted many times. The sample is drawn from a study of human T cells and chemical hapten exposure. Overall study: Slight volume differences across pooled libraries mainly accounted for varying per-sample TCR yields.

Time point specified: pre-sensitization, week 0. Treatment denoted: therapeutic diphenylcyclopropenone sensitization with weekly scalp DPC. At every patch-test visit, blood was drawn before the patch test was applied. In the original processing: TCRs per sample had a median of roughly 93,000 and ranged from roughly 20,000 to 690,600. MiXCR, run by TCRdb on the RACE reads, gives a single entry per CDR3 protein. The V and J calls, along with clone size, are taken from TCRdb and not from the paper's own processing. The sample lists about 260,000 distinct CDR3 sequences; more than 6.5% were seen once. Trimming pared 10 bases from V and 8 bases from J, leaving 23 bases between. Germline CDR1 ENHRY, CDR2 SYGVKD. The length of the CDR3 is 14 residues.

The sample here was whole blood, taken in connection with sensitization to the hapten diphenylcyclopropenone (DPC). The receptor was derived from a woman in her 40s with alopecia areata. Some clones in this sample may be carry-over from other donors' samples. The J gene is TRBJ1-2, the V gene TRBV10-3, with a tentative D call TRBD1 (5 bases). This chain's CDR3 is CATGGDSISVGYTF. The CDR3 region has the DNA TGTGCCACCGGGGGGGACTCCATAAGTGTGGGCTACACCTTC.